Listed here are 23 T cell receptor beta chains from one sample, sequenced in a study of blood T cell repertoires in COVID-19. TCRdb keeps only in-frame clones here, not all; method: immunoSEQ multiplex PCR. The sample includes roughly 200,000 clones, 90% of them seen just once. The material sequenced was peripheral blood. The source of these receptors is a man aged 50 or older with acute or convalescent COVID-19.

The J gene is TRBJ1-1, the V gene TRBV11-2; perhaps TRBD1 as D (6 bases). Germline-derived CDR1 and CDR2 are SGHAT and FQNNGV. This CDR3 comprises 16 residues. Trimming shortened V by 1 base and J by 12 bases, and 24 bases separated the two germline ends. Here the CDR3 reads CASSLGQLKDSWRTFF. CDR3 bases: TGTGCCAGCAGCTTAGGCCAGCTAAAGGACAGTTGGAGAACTTTCTTT.

The CDR3 sequence: CASSLAGAAYNEQFF. DNA for the CDR3: TGTGCCAGCAGCTTAGCGGGAGCAGCCTACAATGAGCAGTTCTTC. This chain links TRBV7-3 with TRBJ2-1; 7 nucleotides align to TRBD2. This CDR3 has 15 amino acids. The germline V gene encodes CDR1 SGHTA and CDR2 FQGTGA. V gave up 2 bases and J gave up 2 bases; unmatched junction bases: 3. The variable domain in full, with the rest retrieved from reference TRBV7-3 and TRBJ2-1, is GAGVSQTPSNKVTEKGKYVELRCDPISGHTALYWYRQSLGQGPEFLIYFQGTGAADDSGLPNDRFFAVRPEGSVSTLKIQRTERGDSAVYLCASSLAGAAYNEQFFGPGTRLTVL.

The chain joins TRBV7-2 to TRBJ2-5; 11 nucleotides match TRBD2. The germline V gene has CDR1 SGHTA and CDR2 FQGNSA. The V segment lost 1 base and the J segment 5 bases; nucleotides outside the gene matches: 6. The CDR3 has 16 amino acids. CDR3 loop: CASSLVWLAGGETQYF. The DNA for the CDR3 is TGTGCCAGCAGCTTAGTGTGGCTAGCGGGGGGCGAGACCCAGTACTTC.

The genes are TRBV11-2 and TRBJ2-5; 7 positions match TRBD1. CDR1 and CDR2 (germline): SGHAT, FQNNGV. This CDR3 comprises 13 residues. Trimming took 4 bases from V and 5 from J; bases not matched to a gene: 4. CDR3 sequence: CASSSDREETQYF. Written as DNA, the CDR3 is TGTGCCAGCAGCTCCGACAGGGAGGAGACCCAGTACTTC. The full variable domain, its missing parts supplied by reference TRBV11-2 and TRBJ2-5, is EAGVAQSPRYKIIEKRQSVAFWCNPISGHATLYWYQQILGQGPKLLIQFQNNGVVDDSQLPKDRFSAERLKGVDSTLKIQPAKLEDSAVYLCASSSDREETQYFGPGTRLLVL.

This chain connects TRBV9 to TRBJ1-1; tentatively, D is TRBD1 (5 bases). Per germline, CDR1 SGDLS and CDR2 YYNGEE. The germline V and J ends were trimmed by 5 bases and 0 bases, with 11 bases remaining between them. This CDR3 region has 14 residues. CDR3 sequence: CASSRDRMNTEAFF. The CDR3 nucleotides read TGTGCCAGCAGTCGTGACAGAATGAACACTGAAGCTTTCTTT.

The chain carries TRBV5-4 and TRBJ1-6; TRBD1 matches at 7 bases. V was pared by 7 bases and J by 5 bases, with 9 bases of the junction left unmatched. The length of the CDR3 is 15 residues. Germline CDR1 reads SGHNT; CDR2 reads YYREEE (reference sequence). The CDR3 DNA sequence: TGTGCCAGCGGGATACAGGGGTACGATAATTCACCCCTCCACTTT. This gives the protein CASGIQGYDNSPLHF.

This clone came up once. The same CDR3 arises from other DNA sequences in this sample as well. V is TRBV9 and J is TRBJ2-3; 10 bases align to TRBD2. Trimming took 3 bases from V and 1 from J; bases not matched to a gene: 2. This CDR3 comprises 15 residues. Germline CDR1 reads SGDLS; CDR2 reads YYNGEE. This chain's CDR3 is CASSATSGGTDTQYF. The DNA of the CDR3 is TGTGCCAGCAGCGCAACTAGCGGGGGCACAGATACGCAGTATTTT.

The chain carries TRBV30 and TRBJ2-7; 8 bases match TRBD1. This CDR3 is 15 amino acids long. V shed 0 bases, J shed 0 bases, and the junction held 4 bases outside the gene matches. Germline lookup yields CDR1 GTSNPN and CDR2 SVGIG (reference sequence). CDR3 coding DNA: TGTGCCTGGAGTGTTCCCAGGGGGCTCTCCTACGAGCAGTACTTC. It yields the protein CAWSVPRGLSYEQYF.

This chain joins TRBV3-1 (or the pseudogene TRBV3-2) and TRBJ1-1; D gene uncertain. Germline values: CDR1 LGHDT, CDR2 YNNKEL (reference sequence). The V end lost 1 base, the J end lost 1 base, and 7 bases lay between the germline ends. The CDR3 consists of 14 residues. The CDR3 sequence is CASSQGGRNTEAFF. Written as DNA, the CDR3 is TGTGCCAGCAGCCAAGGCGGGAGGAACACTGAAGCTTTCTTT.

This chain connects TRBV30 to TRBJ2-5; TRBD1 agrees at 8 bases. The ends lost 3 bases at V and 5 bases at J; junction bases unmatched: 5. Germline CDR1 is GTSNPN and CDR2 is SVGIG (reference sequence). This CDR3 has 13 amino acids. The CDR3 bases are TGTGCCTGGAGCAGAGGACAGGGCGAGACCCAGTACTTC. Translating it yields CAWSRGQGETQYF.

This chain joins TRBV4-2 and TRBJ1-2, with 8 nucleotides matching TRBD1. The CDR3 length is 16 residues. Germline V gene data show CDR1 as LGHNA and CDR2 as YNFKEQ. J gave up 8 bases and V 2 bases, and 13 bases lay outside the gene matches. CDR3 nucleotides: TGTGCCAGCAGCCAACCAAATCCTCAGGGGGCGCAAGGCTACACCTTC. Translating it yields CASSQPNPQGAQGYTF.

The chain joins TRBV19 to TRBJ1-3; weak D call: TRBD1 (6 bases). The length of the CDR3 is 19 residues. CDR1 LNHDA and CDR2 SQIVND come from the germline V gene (reference sequence). Trimming removed 6 bases from V and 0 bases from J, with 24 bases in between. CDR3 residues: CASSASGTSGIRSGNTIYF. The CDR3 DNA follows: TGTGCCAGTAGCGCCTCCGGGACATCGGGAATTCGCTCTGGAAACACCATATATTTT.

This rearrangement joins TRBV3-1 (or the pseudogene TRBV3-2) to TRBJ1-1, with 7 bases matching TRBD1. There are 13 residues in the CDR3. Germline CDR1 and CDR2: LGHDT and YNNKEL (reference sequence). Trimming removed 6 bases from V and 6 bases from J; junction bases left unmatched: 7. CDR3 amino acids: CASRRSQGAEAFF. The CDR3 DNA sequence: TGTGCCAGCAGGCGTAGCCAGGGGGCTGAAGCTTTCTTT.

This clone has only one observation. The chain recombines TRBV7-2 with TRBJ2-3; TRBD2 matches at 13 bases. The germline gives CDR1 SGHTA, CDR2 FQGNSA. Trimming removed 5 bases from V and 5 bases from J; junction bases left unmatched: 10. The CDR3 sequence is 17 residues long. CDR3: CASSGERTSGRGDTQYF. The DNA of the CDR3 is TGTGCCAGCAGCGGTGAAAGGACTAGCGGGAGAGGAGATACGCAGTATTTT.

The chain carries TRBV6-5 and TRBJ2-2; D unresolved. CDR3 size: 14 residues. Trimming cost V 7 bases and J 2 bases, with 11 bases left between them. Germline loops: CDR1 MNHEY, CDR2 SVGAGI. The CDR3 DNA follows: TGTGCCAGCATGAGAACTTACAACACCGGGGAGCTGTTTTTT. Its translation is CASMRTYNTGELFF.

The chain has TRBV7-2 and TRBJ2-2, with D possibly matching TRBD2 (7 bases). The CDR3 runs to 14 residues. V lost 1 base and J 7 bases, leaving 10 bases between the germline ends. CDR1 and CDR2 from the germline V gene are SGHTA and FQGNSA. CDR3 in amino acids: CASSLGGGGGELFF. CDR3 bases: TGTGCCAGCAGCTTAGGGGGGGGCGGCGGGGAGCTGTTTTTT.

The chain has TRBV3-1 (or the pseudogene TRBV3-2) and TRBJ2-3; 10 bases fit TRBD2. J lost 6 bases, V lost 4 bases, and 10 bases had no gene match. The CDR3 extends over 16 amino acids. The V gene's germline CDR1 is LGHDT and CDR2 YNNKEL (reference sequence). CDR3 in DNA: TGTGCCAGCAGCCCCAGGACTAGCGGTGGAATGGATACGCAGTATTTT. Translated: CASSPRTSGGMDTQYF.

The chain combines TRBV28 with TRBJ2-3, with D possibly being TRBD1 (5 bases). The germline V gene has CDR1 MDHEN and CDR2 SYDVKM. This CDR3 spans 15 amino acids. V lost 4 bases, J lost 5 bases, and 16 bases lay in between. DNA for the CDR3: TGTGCCAGCAGTTCGCAGGGAAATCTAGGAGATACGCAGTATTTT. This codes for CASSSQGNLGDTQYF.

The chain couples TRBV5-1 to TRBJ1-2; D possibly corresponds to TRBD1 (6 bases). The germline V and J ends were trimmed by 4 bases and 4 bases, with 17 bases remaining between them. Germline lookup yields CDR1 SGHRS and CDR2 YFSETQ. This CDR3 is built from 15 residues. CDR3: CASSPQWTVPYGYTF. The CDR3 region has the DNA TGCGCCAGCAGCCCGCAGTGGACAGTCCCCTATGGCTACACCTTC.

The chain recombines TRBV30 with TRBJ2-1; weak D call: TRBD2 (5 bases). Trimming cost V 2 bases and J 0 bases, with 8 bases left between them. The CDR3 runs to 14 residues. Germline V gene sequence: CDR1 GTSNPN, CDR2 SVGIG (reference sequence). The CDR3 DNA is TGTGCCTGGAGTTTTGGAGGCTCCTACAATGAGCAGTTCTTC. Amino acid sequence: CAWSFGGSYNEQFF.

V and J are TRBV25-1 and TRBJ2-1; 8 bases agree with TRBD2. After removal of 6 bases from V and 7 bases from J, the junction contained 11 bases not matched to a gene. The CDR3 runs 15 residues. The V gene's germline CDR1 is MGHDK and CDR2 SYGVNS. CDR3 amino acids: CASRPSGRMGNEQFF. The CDR3 nucleotides are TGTGCCAGCAGGCCGAGCGGGAGAATGGGGAATGAGCAGTTCTTC.

The V gene is TRBV6-2 or TRBV6-3, the J gene TRBJ1-1; TRBD1 might be the D (5 bases). V was clipped by 3 bases and J by 4 bases, with 15 bases between them. Germline loops: CDR1 MNHEY, CDR2 SVGEGT. This CDR3 is built from 15 residues. The CDR3 coding sequence is TGTGCCAGCAGTTATTGGGGGAGGTTTGGCACTGAAGCTTTCTTT. It specifies CASSYWGRFGTEAFF.

This chain uses TRBV7-2 with TRBJ1-6; the D is unclear. The CDR3 contains 16 residues. Germline V CDR1 and CDR2: SGHTA, FQGNSA. Deletions cut 0 bases from V and 0 bases from J, with 6 bases between. CDR3 sequence: CASSLAPSSYNSPLHF. As DNA, the CDR3 is TGTGCCAGCAGCTTAGCGCCGAGCTCCTATAATTCACCCCTCCACTTT. The full variable domain, with the rest looked up from reference TRBV7-2 and TRBJ1-6, is GAGVSQSPSNKVTEKGKDVELRCDPISGHTALYWYRQSLGQGLEFLIYFQGNSAPDKSGLPSDRFSAERTGGSVSTLTIQRTQQEDSAVYLCASSLAPSSYNSPLHFGNGTRLTVT.